The 22 T cell receptor beta chains given below trace back to one sample, sequenced in a study of blood T cell repertoires in COVID-19. Data came from immunoSEQ multiplex PCR; TCRdb stores just in-frame clones and leaves some out. The table includes roughly 150,000 clones, 81% detected once. Material for sequencing was peripheral blood. These receptors came from a man aged 60 to 69 with active or convalescent COVID-19.

CDR3 bases: TGTGCCAGCACAAGGACAGTGTCCTATAATTCACCCCTCCACTTT. It encodes CASTRTVSYNSPLHF. The gene calls are TRBV7-6 and TRBJ1-6, with a possible D match to TRBD1 (6 bases). The germline CDR1 and CDR2 sequences are SGHVS and FNYEAQ. The CDR3 is 15 amino acids. V gave up 7 bases and J gave up 1 base, with 11 bases separating them.

V and J are TRBV7-8 and TRBJ2-2, with 8 bases aligning to TRBD2. The junction had 8 bases not matched to a gene; V was cut back by 4 bases and J by 4 bases. The CDR3 covers 16 residues. Germline CDR1 reads SGHVS; CDR2 reads FQNEAQ. CDR3 protein: CASSYSGGVPTGELFF. For the CDR3, the DNA is TGTGCCAGCAGCTACAGCGGGGGAGTTCCCACCGGGGAGCTGTTTTTT.

This chain links TRBV6-5 with TRBJ1-4; 7 nucleotides line up with TRBD1. Germline V CDR1 and CDR2: MNHEY, SVGAGI. The CDR3 length is 15 residues. The V segment lost 6 bases and the J segment 0 bases; nucleotides outside the gene matches: 4. CDR3 in amino acids: CASRHGQATNEKLFF. The CDR3, as DNA: TGTGCCAGCAGACACGGACAGGCAACTAATGAAAAACTGTTTTTT.

The CDR3 spells CASSLLQAANYGYTF. The CDR3 DNA sequence: TGCGCCAGCAGCTTACTGCAGGCCGCTAACTATGGCTACACCTTC. V usage is TRBV5-1 and J usage is TRBJ1-2, with D unclear. This CDR3 has 15 residues. The ends were cut back, 2 bases at V and 0 bases at J, with 11 bases in the middle. Germline CDR1 reads SGHRS; CDR2 reads YFSETQ.

V gene TRBV7-9 combines with J gene TRBJ2-3; 9 nucleotides agree with TRBD1. CDR1 and CDR2 (germline): SEHNR, FQNEAQ (reference sequence). The CDR3 is made up of 17 amino acids. With V trimmed by 5 bases and J by 4 bases, 13 bases remained unmatched. The CDR3 region has the DNA TGTGCCAGCAGCCTAGGGGATTACAGGGGGCCCCCAGATACGCAGTATTTT. Amino acids: CASSLGDYRGPPDTQYF.

The gene calls are TRBV2 and TRBJ1-6; 7 bases agree with TRBD1. The CDR3 contains 17 residues. CDR1 and CDR2 from the germline V gene are SNHLY and FYNNEI. The ends lost 0 bases at V and 0 bases at J; junction bases unmatched: 2. The CDR3 DNA follows: TGTGCCAGCAGTGAAGCGGGACAGAGCTCCTATAATTCACCCCTCCACTTT. It translates to CASSEAGQSSYNSPLHF.

The chain employs TRBV11-2 and TRBJ2-3; tentatively, D is TRBD2 (5 bases). With 5 bases removed from V and 6 bases from J, the gap between germline ends came to 12 bases. There are 13 residues in the CDR3. The germline CDR1 and CDR2 sequences are SGHAT and FQNNGV. CDR3 protein: CASSLGVLDTQYF. The CDR3 nucleotides are TGTGCCAGCAGCCTCGGGGTCCTGGATACGCAGTATTTT.

This clone was seen a single time. V is TRBV19 and J is TRBJ2-4; D may be TRBD1 (6 bases). Germline loops: CDR1 LNHDA, CDR2 SQIVND (reference sequence). The V end was cut by 4 bases, the J end by 0 bases, with 16 bases between. This CDR3 region has 17 residues. CDR3 DNA sequence: TGTGCCAGTAGTACCCCCCCCGGGACATTAGCCAAAAACATTCAGTACTTC. It yields the protein CASSTPPGTLAKNIQYF. The full variable domain, in which reference TRBV19 and TRBJ2-4 provide the parts outside the CDR3, is DGGITQSPKYLFRKEGQNVTLSCEQNLNHDAMYWYRQDPGQGLRLIYYSQIVNDFQKGDIAEGYSVSREKKESFPLTVTSAQKNPTAFYLCASSTPPGTLAKNIQYFGAGTRLSVL.

The CDR3 loop reads CASSAAGGLETQYF. Here the CDR3 DNA reads TGCGCCAGCAGCGCAGCGGGAGGGCTAGAGACCCAGTACTTC. V and J are TRBV5-1 and TRBJ2-5; TRBD2 matches at 10 bases. Germline trimming cut 4 bases from V and 4 bases from J; bases unmatched to any gene: 4. The CDR3 extends over 14 amino acids. The germline V gene has CDR1 SGHRS and CDR2 YFSETQ.

The chain couples TRBV7-6 to TRBJ2-2, with 8 bases that match TRBD2. Germline V gene data show CDR1 as SGHVS and CDR2 as FNYEAQ. This CDR3 spans 17 amino acids. The ends lost 5 bases at V and 1 base at J; junction bases unmatched: 9. Here the CDR3 DNA reads TGTGCCAGCAGCATCGCCAAGACTAGCGAGAACACCGGGGAGCTGTTTTTT. Protein: CASSIAKTSENTGELFF.

This clone showed up just once. The gene calls are TRBV18 and TRBJ1-2, with 7 nucleotides matching TRBD1. CDR1 and CDR2 (germline): KGHSH, LQKENI. V lost 1 base to trimming and J lost 2 bases; unmatched junction nucleotides: 1. The CDR3 loop spans 14 amino acids. CDR3 protein: CASSPQQGNYGYTF. The CDR3 DNA sequence: TGTGCCAGCTCACCACAACAGGGGAACTATGGCTACACCTTC.

This rearrangement joins TRBV16 to TRBJ2-7, with TRBD2 matching over 8 bases. Germline V gene sequence: CDR1 KGHSY, CDR2 FQNENV. Unmatched junction bases numbered 9, after V lost 5 bases and J lost 0 bases. This CDR3 is built from 16 residues. In DNA, the CDR3 is TGTGCCAGCAGCTCAGGCCGGGAGGGGAGCTCCTACGAGCAGTACTTC. Its translation: CASSSGREGSSYEQYF.

Only one count was recorded for this clone. The rearrangement links TRBV19 to TRBJ1-1; tentative D call: TRBD1 (5 bases). This CDR3 has 14 residues. CDR1 and CDR2 from the germline V gene are LNHDA and SQIVND (reference sequence). The V end was cut by 3 bases, the J end by 5 bases, with 13 bases between. The CDR3 loop is CASSIKLGATEAFF. CDR3 bases: TGTGCCAGTAGTATCAAGTTAGGGGCTACTGAAGCTTTCTTT.

Only one count was recorded for this clone. The chain is built from TRBV14 and TRBJ2-7; perhaps TRBD2 as D (5 bases). Germline CDR1 reads SGHDN; CDR2 reads FVKESK. Trimming left V 5 bases short and J 7 bases short, with 15 bases between. The CDR3 has 13 amino acids. The CDR3 protein is CASSSRGFGEQYF. CDR3 nucleotide sequence: TGTGCCAGCAGCTCTCGGGGTTTTGGAGAGCAGTACTTC.

This chain connects TRBV6-1 to TRBJ1-1; perhaps TRBD1 as D (5 bases). The germline CDR1 and CDR2 sequences are MNHNS and SASEGT. The CDR3 spans 15 residues. V lost 1 base and J 0 bases, leaving 9 bases between the germline ends. The CDR3 is CASSEVAGMNTEAFF. In DNA form, the CDR3 reads TGTGCCAGCAGTGAAGTGGCAGGGATGAACACTGAAGCTTTCTTT.

The chain is built from TRBV12-3 or TRBV12-4 and TRBJ1-2; D is undetermined. This CDR3 comprises 13 residues. Trimming removed 1 base at V and 8 bases at J, with 11 bases between. In DNA form, the CDR3 reads TGTGCCAGCAGTTTAGACGGTTTCGGGGGCTACACCTTC. Encoded protein: CASSLDGFGGYTF.

The chain uses TRBV28 and TRBJ1-2; D possibly corresponds to TRBD1 (5 bases). Between the trimmed V and J ends, which lost 1 base and 8 bases, there was a span of 11 bases. Looked up from germline, CDR1 is MDHEN and CDR2 is SYDVKM. This CDR3 is 13 amino acids long. The DNA for the CDR3 is TGTGCCAGCAGTTTATTGGTACAGGACGGCTACACCTTC. Its protein is CASSLLVQDGYTF.

This rearrangement joins TRBV5-1 to TRBJ1-6; D remains ambiguous. Germline assignment: CDR1 SGHRS and CDR2 YFSETQ. CDR3 size: 14 residues. The V end was cut by 3 bases, the J end by 4 bases, with 8 bases between. The CDR3 protein is CASSSGAYNSPLHF. CDR3 DNA: TGCGCCAGCAGCTCGGGAGCATATAATTCACCCCTCCACTTT. Based on the CDR3 plus reference TRBV5-1 and TRBJ1-6, the full variable domain is KAGVTQTPRYLIKTRGQQVTLSCSPISGHRSVSWYQQTPGQGLQFLFEYFSETQRNKGNFPGRFSGRQFSNSRSEMNVSTLELGDSALYLCASSSGAYNSPLHFGNGTRLTVT.

The chain combines TRBV24-1 with TRBJ2-5; 8 nucleotides agree with TRBD1. The CDR3 is 16 residues long. Germline CDR1 KGHDR, CDR2 SFDVKD. V shed 2 bases and J 4 bases; nucleotides not matched to a gene: 8. CDR3 protein: CATSDYRGSSVETQYF. CDR3 in DNA: TGTGCCACCAGTGATTACAGGGGGAGTAGTGTAGAGACCCAGTACTTC.

The V gene is TRBV27, the J gene TRBJ1-1; 10 nucleotides align to TRBD1. V shed 5 bases and J 3 bases; nucleotides not matched to a gene: 9. This CDR3 contains 16 residues. Per the germline V gene, CDR1 is MNHEY and CDR2 is SMNVEV (reference sequence). CDR3 residues: CASSPRTGGGYTEAFF. The CDR3 DNA is TGTGCCAGCAGTCCCCGGACAGGGGGGGGGTACACTGAAGCTTTCTTT.

The rearrangement uses TRBV7-2 and TRBJ2-5, with unresolved D. V dropped 7 bases and J dropped 5 bases, with 8 bases sitting between them. CDR1 is SGHTA, CDR2 FQGNSA, per germline. The CDR3 loop spans 11 amino acids. CDR3 amino acids: CASTASETQYF. DNA of the CDR3: TGTGCCAGCACCGCGAGTGAGACCCAGTACTTC.

The chain recombines TRBV21-1 with TRBJ2-7; TRBD2, the D gene given by the table, was not confirmed from the DNA. TRBV21-1 is a pseudogene. The CDR3 runs to 15 residues. The CDR3 is CASSKEPGVSYEQYF. The CDR3 DNA reads as TGTGCCAGCAGCAAAGAACCGGGGGTCTCCTACGAGCAGTACTTC.